This TCR beta chain comes out of a study of T cells of healthy individuals. Trimming removed 2 bases from V and 6 bases from J, with 9 bases in between. CDR3 length equals 13 residues. The germline CDR1 and CDR2 sequences are SGDLS and YYNGEE. TCRdb used MiXCR to reprocess the 5' RACE reads, holding one entry per CDR3 protein. The sample contains 60,000 to 70,000 distinct CDR3 sequences, under 20% of which appear only once. This receptor was identified in a human donor in good health. This chain uses TRBV9 with TRBJ2-1; D not certain. The CDR3 region has the DNA TGTGCCAGCAGCGTCGGTCTGTTCAATGAGCAGTTCTTC. Translated: CASSVGLFNEQFF.